The source of this TCR beta chain is a study of shared clonotypes between healthy human individuals. Assay execution proceeded at the deep level. Across several immunoSEQ plates, the genomic DNA of each subset was split evenly. Measured with immunoSEQ multiplex PCR; TCRdb has only the in-frame clones, and not every one. The sample holds approximately 340,000 clones, more than 60% seen once. Germline V gives CDR1 MDHEN, CDR2 SYDVKM. The CDR3 is 16 amino acids. V was cut by 5 bases and J by 0 bases, with 16 bases left in between. To note about this clone: Its antigen remains unidentified.

The investigators split CD4+ cells into a CD45RA+ naive subset and a CD45RA-negative memory subset. Broader study findings: Depth of sequencing was expected to influence donor clonotype sharing.

The chain has TRBV28 and TRBJ1-1, with D unclear. The TCR originated in a man between 25 and 39 years old in good health. The sample comprised memory CD4+ T cells sorted from blood. The subset: CD45RA-negative fraction. In DNA, the CDR3 is TGTGCCAGCAGTCCCCAGACGGGCATCATGAACACTGAAGCTTTCTTT. Its translation: CASSPQTGIMNTEAFF.